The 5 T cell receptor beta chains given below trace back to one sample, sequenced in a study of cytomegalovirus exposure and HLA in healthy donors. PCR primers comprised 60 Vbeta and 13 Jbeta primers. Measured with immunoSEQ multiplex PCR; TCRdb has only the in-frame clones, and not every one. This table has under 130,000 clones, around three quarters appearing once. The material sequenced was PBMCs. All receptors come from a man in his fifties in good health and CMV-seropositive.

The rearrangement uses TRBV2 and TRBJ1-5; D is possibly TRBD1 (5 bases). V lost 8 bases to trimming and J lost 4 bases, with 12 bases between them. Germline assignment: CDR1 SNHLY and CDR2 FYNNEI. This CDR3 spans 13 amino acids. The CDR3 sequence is CASVEGTNQPQHF. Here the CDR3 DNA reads TGTGCCAGCGTGGAGGGGACGAATCAGCCCCAGCATTTT.

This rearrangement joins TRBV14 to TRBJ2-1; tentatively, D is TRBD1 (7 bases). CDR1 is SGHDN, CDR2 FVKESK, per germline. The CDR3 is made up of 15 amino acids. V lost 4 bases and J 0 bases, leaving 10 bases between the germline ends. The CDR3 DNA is TGTGCCAGCAGCCTCCAGGGGGGCTCCTACAATGAGCAGTTCTTC. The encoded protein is CASSLQGGSYNEQFF.

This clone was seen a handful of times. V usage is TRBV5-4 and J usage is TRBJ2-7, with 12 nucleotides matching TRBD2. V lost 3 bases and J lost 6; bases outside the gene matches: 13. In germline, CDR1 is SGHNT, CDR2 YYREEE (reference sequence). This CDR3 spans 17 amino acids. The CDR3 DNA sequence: TGTGCCAGCAGCTCTCGGCTGACTAGCGGGAGTTCTGGCGAGCAGTACTTC. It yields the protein CASSSRLTSGSSGEQYF.

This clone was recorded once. The CDR3 DNA is TGTGCCAGCAGCGCGGGACTCTACTACGAGCAGTACTTC. It specifies CASSAGLYYEQYF. This chain links TRBV7-8 with TRBJ2-7; possibly TRBD2 for D (6 bases). With 5 bases removed from V and 3 bases from J, the gap between germline ends came to 11 bases. The length of the CDR3 is 13 residues. CDR1 and CDR2 (germline): SGHVS, FQNEAQ.

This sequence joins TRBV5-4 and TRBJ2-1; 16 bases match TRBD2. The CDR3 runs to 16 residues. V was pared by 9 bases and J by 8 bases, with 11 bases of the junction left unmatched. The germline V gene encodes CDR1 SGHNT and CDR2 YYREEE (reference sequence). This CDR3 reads CATLSGGTSGRDEQFF. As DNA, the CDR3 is TGTGCCACTCTCTCGGGGGGGACTAGCGGGAGGGATGAGCAGTTCTTC.